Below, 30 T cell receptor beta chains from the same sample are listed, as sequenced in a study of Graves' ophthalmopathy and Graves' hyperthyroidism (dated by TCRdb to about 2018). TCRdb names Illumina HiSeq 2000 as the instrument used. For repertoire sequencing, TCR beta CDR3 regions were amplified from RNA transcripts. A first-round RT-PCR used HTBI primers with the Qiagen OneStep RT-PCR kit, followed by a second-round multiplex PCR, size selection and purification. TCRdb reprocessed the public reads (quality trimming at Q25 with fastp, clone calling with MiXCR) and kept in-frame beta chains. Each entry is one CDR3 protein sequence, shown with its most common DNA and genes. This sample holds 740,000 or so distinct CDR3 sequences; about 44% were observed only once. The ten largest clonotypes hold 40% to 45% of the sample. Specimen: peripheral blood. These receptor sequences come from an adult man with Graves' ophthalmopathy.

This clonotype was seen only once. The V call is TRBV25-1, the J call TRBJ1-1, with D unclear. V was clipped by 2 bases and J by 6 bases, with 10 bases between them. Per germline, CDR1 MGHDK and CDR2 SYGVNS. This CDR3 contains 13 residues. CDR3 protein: CASSEPRRAEAFF. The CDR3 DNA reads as TGTGCCAGCAGTGAACCCAGGAGGGCTGAAGCTTTCTTT.

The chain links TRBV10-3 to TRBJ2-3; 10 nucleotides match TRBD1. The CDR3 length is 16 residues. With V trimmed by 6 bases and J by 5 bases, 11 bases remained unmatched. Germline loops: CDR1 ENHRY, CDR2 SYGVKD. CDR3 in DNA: TGTGCCATCAGGGAACCCGACAGGGGGCTAGGAGATACGCAGTATTTT. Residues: CAIREPDRGLGDTQYF.

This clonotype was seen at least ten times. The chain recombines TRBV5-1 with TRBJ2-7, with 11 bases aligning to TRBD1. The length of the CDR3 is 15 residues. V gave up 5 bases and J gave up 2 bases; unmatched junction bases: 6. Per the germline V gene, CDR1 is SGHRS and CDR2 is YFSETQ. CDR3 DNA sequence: TGCGCCAGCAGACCCGGGACAGGGGGGGCCTACGAGCAGTACTTC. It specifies CASRPGTGGAYEQYF.

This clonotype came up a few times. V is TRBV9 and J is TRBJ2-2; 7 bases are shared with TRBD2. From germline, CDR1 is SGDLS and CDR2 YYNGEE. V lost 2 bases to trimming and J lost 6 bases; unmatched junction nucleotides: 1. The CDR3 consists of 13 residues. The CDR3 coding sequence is TGTGCCAGCAGCGTTACTAGCGCCGGGGAGCTGTTTTTT. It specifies CASSVTSAGELFF.

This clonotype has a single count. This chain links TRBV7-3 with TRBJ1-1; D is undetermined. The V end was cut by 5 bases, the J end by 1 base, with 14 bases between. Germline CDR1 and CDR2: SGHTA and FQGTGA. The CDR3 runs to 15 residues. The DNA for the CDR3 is TGTGCCAGCAGCGTTGTACCGGGCGGGAACACTGAAGCTTTCTTT. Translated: CASSVVPGGNTEAFF.

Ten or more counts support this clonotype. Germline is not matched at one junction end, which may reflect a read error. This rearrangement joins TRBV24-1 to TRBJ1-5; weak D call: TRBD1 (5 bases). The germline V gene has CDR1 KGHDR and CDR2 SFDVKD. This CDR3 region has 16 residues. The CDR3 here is CASSAFARASNQPQHF. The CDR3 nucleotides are TGTGCCAGCAGTGCCTTCGCCAGGGCATCGAATCAGCCCCAGCATTTT.

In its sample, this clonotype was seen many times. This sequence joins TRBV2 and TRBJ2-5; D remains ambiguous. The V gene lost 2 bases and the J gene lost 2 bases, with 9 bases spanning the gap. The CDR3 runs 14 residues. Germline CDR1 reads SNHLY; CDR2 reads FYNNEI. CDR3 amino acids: CASSESGRQETQYF. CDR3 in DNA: TGTGCCAGCAGTGAAAGTGGCAGACAAGAGACCCAGTACTTC. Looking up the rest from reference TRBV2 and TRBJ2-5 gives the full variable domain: EPEVTQTPSHQVTQMGQEVILRCVPISNHLYFYWYRQILGQKVEFLVSFYNNEISEKSEIFDDQFSVERPDGSNFTLKIRSTKLEDSAMYFCASSESGRQETQYFGPGTRLLVL.

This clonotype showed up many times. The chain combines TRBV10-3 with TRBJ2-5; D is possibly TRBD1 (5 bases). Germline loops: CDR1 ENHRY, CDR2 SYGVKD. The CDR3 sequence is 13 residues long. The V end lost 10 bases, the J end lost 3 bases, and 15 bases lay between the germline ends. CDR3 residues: CASKSSTEETQYF. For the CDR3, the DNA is TGTGCCAGCAAGTCGTCGACAGAAGAGACCCAGTACTTC.

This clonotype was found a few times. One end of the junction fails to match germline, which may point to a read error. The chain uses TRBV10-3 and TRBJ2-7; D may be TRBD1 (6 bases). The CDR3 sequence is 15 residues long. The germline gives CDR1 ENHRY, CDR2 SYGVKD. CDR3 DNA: TGTGCCAGCAGTCACAGGGCCGCCACGGGCCACGAGCAGTACTTC. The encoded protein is CASSHRAATGHEQYF.

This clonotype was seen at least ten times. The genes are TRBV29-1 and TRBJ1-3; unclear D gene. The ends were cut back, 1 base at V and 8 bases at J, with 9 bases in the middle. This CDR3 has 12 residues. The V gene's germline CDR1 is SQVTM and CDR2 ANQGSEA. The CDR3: CSVEGVGYTIYF. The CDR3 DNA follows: TGCAGCGTTGAAGGGGTAGGGTACACCATATATTTT.

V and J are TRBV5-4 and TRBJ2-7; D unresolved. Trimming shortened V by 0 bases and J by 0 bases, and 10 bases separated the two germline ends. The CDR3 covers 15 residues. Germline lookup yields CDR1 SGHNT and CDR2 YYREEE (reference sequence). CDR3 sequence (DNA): TGTGCCAGCAGCTTGGGCGGCCCGAGCTCCTACGAGCAGTACTTC. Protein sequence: CASSLGGPSSYEQYF.

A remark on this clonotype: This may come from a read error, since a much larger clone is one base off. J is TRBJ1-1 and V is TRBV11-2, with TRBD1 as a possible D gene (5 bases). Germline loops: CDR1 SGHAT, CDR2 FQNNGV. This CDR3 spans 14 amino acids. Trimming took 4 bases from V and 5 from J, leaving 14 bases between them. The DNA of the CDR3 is TGTGCCAGCAGCTGGGCCCCGGGACGGACTGAAGCTTTCTTT. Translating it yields CASSWAPGRTEAFF.

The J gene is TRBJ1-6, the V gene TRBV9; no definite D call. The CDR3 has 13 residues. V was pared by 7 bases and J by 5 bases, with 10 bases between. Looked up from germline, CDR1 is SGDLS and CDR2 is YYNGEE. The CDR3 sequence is CASSPVDNSPLHF. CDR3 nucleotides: TGTGCCAGCTCACCAGTGGATAATTCACCCCTCCACTTT.

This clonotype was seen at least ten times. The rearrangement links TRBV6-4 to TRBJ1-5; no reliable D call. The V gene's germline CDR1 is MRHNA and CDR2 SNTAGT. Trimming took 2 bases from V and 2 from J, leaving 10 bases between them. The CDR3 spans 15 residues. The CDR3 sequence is CASSDTAGGNQPQHF. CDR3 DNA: TGTGCCAGCAGTGACACGGCGGGAGGCAATCAGCCCCAGCATTTT.

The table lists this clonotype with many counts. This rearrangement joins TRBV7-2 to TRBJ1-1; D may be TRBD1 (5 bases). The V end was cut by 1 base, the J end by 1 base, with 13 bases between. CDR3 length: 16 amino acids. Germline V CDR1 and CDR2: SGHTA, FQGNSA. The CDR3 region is CASSLVPVGTNTEAFF. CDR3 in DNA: TGTGCCAGCAGCTTAGTCCCGGTAGGGACGAACACTGAAGCTTTCTTT.

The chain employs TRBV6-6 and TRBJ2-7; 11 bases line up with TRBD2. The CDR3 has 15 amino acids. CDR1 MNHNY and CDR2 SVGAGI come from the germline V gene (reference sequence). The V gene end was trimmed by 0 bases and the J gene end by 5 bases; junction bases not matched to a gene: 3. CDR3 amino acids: CASSYSTSGVDEQYF. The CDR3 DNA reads TGTGCCAGCAGTTACTCGACTAGCGGGGTGGACGAGCAGTACTTC.

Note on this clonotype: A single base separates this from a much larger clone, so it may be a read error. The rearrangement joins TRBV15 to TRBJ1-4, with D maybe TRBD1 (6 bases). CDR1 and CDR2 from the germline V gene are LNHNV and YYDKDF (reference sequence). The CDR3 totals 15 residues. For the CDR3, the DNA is TGTGCCACCAGCAACTCGAGGGGGGCTAATCAAAAACTGTTTTTT. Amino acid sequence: CATSNSRGANQKLFF. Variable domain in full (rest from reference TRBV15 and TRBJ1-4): DAMVIQNPRYQVTQFGKPVTLSCSQTLNHNVMYWYQQKSSQAPKLLFHYYDKDFNNEADTPDNFQSRRPNTSFCFLDIRSPGLGDTAMYLCATSNSRGANQKLFFGSGTQLSVL.

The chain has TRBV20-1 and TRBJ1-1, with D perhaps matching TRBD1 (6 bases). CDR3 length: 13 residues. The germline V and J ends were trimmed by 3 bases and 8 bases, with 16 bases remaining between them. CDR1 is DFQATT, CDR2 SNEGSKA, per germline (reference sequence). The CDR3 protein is CSASASGGAEAFF. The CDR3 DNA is TGCAGTGCTAGTGCTAGCGGGGGGGCGGAAGCTTTCTTT.

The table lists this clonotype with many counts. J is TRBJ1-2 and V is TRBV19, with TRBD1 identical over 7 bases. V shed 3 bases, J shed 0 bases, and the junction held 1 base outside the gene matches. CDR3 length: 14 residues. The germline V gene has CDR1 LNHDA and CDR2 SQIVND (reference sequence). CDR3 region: CASSIGQANYGYTF. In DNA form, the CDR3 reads TGTGCCAGTAGTATTGGACAGGCTAACTATGGCTACACCTTC.

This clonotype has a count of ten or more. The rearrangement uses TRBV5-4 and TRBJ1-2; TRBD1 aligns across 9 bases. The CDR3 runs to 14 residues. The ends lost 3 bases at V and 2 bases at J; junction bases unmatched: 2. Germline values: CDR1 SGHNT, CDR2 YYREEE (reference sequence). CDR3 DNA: TGTGCCAGCAGCTATGACAGGGGGAACTATGGCTACACCTTC. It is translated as CASSYDRGNYGYTF.

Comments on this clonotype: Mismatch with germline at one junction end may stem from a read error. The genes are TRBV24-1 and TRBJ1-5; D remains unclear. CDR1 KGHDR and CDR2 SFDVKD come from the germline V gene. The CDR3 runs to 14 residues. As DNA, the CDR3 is TGTGCCAGCAGTTGGGCGGGGAAGGATCAGCCCCAGCATTTT. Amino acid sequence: CASSWAGKDQPQHF.

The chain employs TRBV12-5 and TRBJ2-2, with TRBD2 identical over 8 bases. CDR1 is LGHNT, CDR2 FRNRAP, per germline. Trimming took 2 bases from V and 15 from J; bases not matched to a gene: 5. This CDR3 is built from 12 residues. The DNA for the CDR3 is TGTGCTAGTGGTTTGCCGACCGGGAGGGTGTTTTTT. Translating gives CASGLPTGRVFF.

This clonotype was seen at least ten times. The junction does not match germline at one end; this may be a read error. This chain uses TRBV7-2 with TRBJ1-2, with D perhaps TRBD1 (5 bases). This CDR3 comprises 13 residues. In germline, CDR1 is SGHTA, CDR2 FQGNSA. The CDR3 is CASSRDSNYGYTF. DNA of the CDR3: TGCGCCAGCAGCCGGGACTCGAACTATGGCTACACCTTC.

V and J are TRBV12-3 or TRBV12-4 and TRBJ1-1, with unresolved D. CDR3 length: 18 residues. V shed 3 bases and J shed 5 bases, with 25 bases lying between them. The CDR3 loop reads CASSFEFNRTPRRTEAFF. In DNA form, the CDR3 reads TGTGCCAGCAGTTTCGAGTTCAATAGGACCCCCAGGAGAACTGAAGCTTTCTTT.

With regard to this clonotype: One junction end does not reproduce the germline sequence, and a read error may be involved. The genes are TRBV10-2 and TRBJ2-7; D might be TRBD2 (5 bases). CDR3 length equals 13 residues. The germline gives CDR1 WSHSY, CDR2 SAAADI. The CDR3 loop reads CASRTPSSNEQYF. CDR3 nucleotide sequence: TGCGCCAGCAGAACCCCTAGCTCCAACGAGCAGTACTTC.

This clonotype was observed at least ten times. The DNA for the CDR3 is TGCAGCGTAACGGGACAGGGCTACGAGCAGTACTTC. Its protein is CSVTGQGYEQYF. This rearrangement joins TRBV29-1 to TRBJ2-7; TRBD1 matches 9 bases. There are 12 residues in the CDR3. V gave up 6 bases and J gave up 3 bases; unmatched junction bases: 3. Germline V gene sequence: CDR1 SQVTM, CDR2 ANQGSEA.

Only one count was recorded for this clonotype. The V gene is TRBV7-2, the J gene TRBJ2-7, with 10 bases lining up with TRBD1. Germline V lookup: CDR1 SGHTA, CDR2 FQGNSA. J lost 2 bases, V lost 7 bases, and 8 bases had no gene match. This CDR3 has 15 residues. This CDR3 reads CASNKGTGATYEQYF. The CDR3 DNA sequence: TGTGCCAGCAACAAGGGGACAGGGGCCACCTACGAGCAGTACTTC.

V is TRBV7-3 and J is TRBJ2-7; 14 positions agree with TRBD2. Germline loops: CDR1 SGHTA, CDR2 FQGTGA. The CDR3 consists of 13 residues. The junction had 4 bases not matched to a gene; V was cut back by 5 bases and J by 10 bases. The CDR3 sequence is CASSLGLAGGQYF. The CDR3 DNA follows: TGTGCCAGCAGCCTAGGACTAGCGGGAGGCCAGTACTTC.

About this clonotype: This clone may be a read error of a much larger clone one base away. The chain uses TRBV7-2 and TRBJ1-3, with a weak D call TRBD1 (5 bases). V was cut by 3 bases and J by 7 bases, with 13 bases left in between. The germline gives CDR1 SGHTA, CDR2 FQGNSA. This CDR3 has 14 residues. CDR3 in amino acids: CASSFRQSHNTIYF. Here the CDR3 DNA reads TGTGCCAGCAGCTTCCGACAGAGCCATAACACCATATATTTT.

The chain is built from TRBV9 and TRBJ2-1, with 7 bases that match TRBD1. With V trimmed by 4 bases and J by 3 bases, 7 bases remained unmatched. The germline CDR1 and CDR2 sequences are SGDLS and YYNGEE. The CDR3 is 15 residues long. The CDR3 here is CASSSGTANYNEQFF. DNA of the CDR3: TGTGCCAGCAGCTCCGGGACAGCCAACTACAATGAGCAGTTCTTC.